A selection of T cell receptor beta chains follows, all from one sample in a study of PD-1 blockade in classical Hodgkin lymphoma. Data came from immunoSEQ multiplex PCR; TCRdb stores just in-frame clones and leaves some out. The sample has around 50,000 clones; about 76% are singletons. Specimen: peripheral blood mononuclear cells (PBMCs), collected before the fourth cycle of nivolumab. The receptors shown here come from a human donor with classical Hodgkin lymphoma. Each CDR3 is given with its conserved first and last residue. Fields, in order: V gene, D gene, J gene, clone size, CDR3 DNA, CDR3 protein. D genes are given only for firm matches. Size tells how often a clone was seen (once, few, many) or the class of an expanded clone, and some rows leave it out.

v_call: TRBV19; d_call: .; j_call: TRBJ1-1; clone_size: .; cdr3_nt: TGTGCCAGTGAGGAGAACACTGAAGCTTTCTTT; cdr3_aa: CASEENTEAFF
v_call: TRBV28; d_call: .; j_call: TRBJ2-1; clone_size: .; cdr3_nt: TGTGCCAGCAGTTTATTCCAGGGTTCCTCCTACAATGAGCAGTTCTTC; cdr3_aa: CASSLFQGSSYNEQFF
v_call: TRBV7-6; d_call: .; j_call: TRBJ2-5; clone_size: .; cdr3_nt: TGTGCCAGCAGCTTAGCAGGAAGGAATCTCGGGCCCAAAGAGACCCAGTACTTC; cdr3_aa: CASSLAGRNLGPKETQYF
v_call: TRBV4-2; d_call: TRBD2; j_call: TRBJ2-2; clone_size: few; cdr3_nt: TGTGCCAGCAGCCAGGTAGCGGGAGGTAGCACCGGGGAGCTGTTTTTT; cdr3_aa: CASSQVAGGSTGELFF
v_call: TRBV19; d_call: .; j_call: TRBJ1-1; clone_size: .; cdr3_nt: TGTGCCAGTAGTATATATAGGATCGGCACTGAAGCTTTCTTT; cdr3_aa: CASSIYRIGTEAFF
v_call: TRBV10-2; d_call: TRBD1; j_call: TRBJ2-7; clone_size: .; cdr3_nt: TGCGCCAGCCTTTTCGGGACAGGTGCTTTCTACGAGCAGTACTTC; cdr3_aa: CASLFGTGAFYEQYF
v_call: TRBV4-1; d_call: .; j_call: TRBJ2-2; clone_size: .; cdr3_nt: TGCGCCAGCAGCCGGTTACCGGGCCCCGCCGGGGAGCTGTTTTTT; cdr3_aa: CASSRLPGPAGELFF
v_call: TRBV7-9; d_call: .; j_call: TRBJ1-5; clone_size: .; cdr3_nt: TGTGCCAGCAGCTTAGGTGGAAACAATCAGCCCCAGCATTTT; cdr3_aa: CASSLGGNNQPQHF
v_call: TRBV10-3; d_call: .; j_call: TRBJ2-7; clone_size: .; cdr3_nt: TGTGCCATCAGAGGGCTTAACTCCTACGAGCAGTACTTC; cdr3_aa: CAIRGLNSYEQYF
v_call: TRBV7-8; d_call: .; j_call: TRBJ2-5; clone_size: .; cdr3_nt: TGTGCCAGCAGCCTACGGGAGATCGAAGAGACCCAGTACTTC; cdr3_aa: CASSLREIEETQYF
v_call: TRBV5-1; d_call: TRBD2; j_call: TRBJ2-1; clone_size: once; cdr3_nt: TGCGCCAGCACGGGGGGTTCCTACAATGAGCAGTTCTTC; cdr3_aa: CASTGGSYNEQFF
v_call: TRBV14; d_call: .; j_call: TRBJ2-7; clone_size: .; cdr3_nt: TGTGCCAGCAGCCAAGATGAGTGGGGGGCCGGCTCGGGCGAGCAGTACTTC; cdr3_aa: CASSQDEWGAGSGEQYF
v_call: TRBV28; d_call: .; j_call: TRBJ2-7; clone_size: .; cdr3_nt: TGTGCCAGCAATGATCCGGCCTTCCAACACGAGCAGTACTTC; cdr3_aa: CASNDPAFQHEQYF
v_call: TRBV11-2; d_call: TRBD1; j_call: TRBJ2-4; clone_size: .; cdr3_nt: TGTGCCAGCAGCTTAGGAGACAGGGCTACCAAAAACATTCAGTACTTC; cdr3_aa: CASSLGDRATKNIQYF
v_call: TRBV25-1; d_call: .; j_call: TRBJ1-6; clone_size: .; cdr3_nt: TGTGCCAGCAGGAGGGACGGAGGTTCTTCACCCCTCCACTTT; cdr3_aa: CASRRDGGSSPLHF
v_call: TRBV20-1; d_call: .; j_call: TRBJ1-3; clone_size: .; cdr3_nt: TGCAGTGCCCTTGTCGGAAACACCATATATTTT; cdr3_aa: CSALVGNTIYF
v_call: TRBV5-4; d_call: TRBD1; j_call: TRBJ2-1; clone_size: .; cdr3_nt: TGTGCCAGCAGCTTGATGCAGGGGGCAAATGAGCAGTTCTTC; cdr3_aa: CASSLMQGANEQFF
v_call: TRBV9; d_call: TRBD1; j_call: TRBJ1-5; clone_size: .; cdr3_nt: TGTGCCAGCAGCGCGGGACAGACCAATCAGCCCCAGCATTTT; cdr3_aa: CASSAGQTNQPQHF
v_call: TRBV5-1; d_call: .; j_call: TRBJ2-1; clone_size: .; cdr3_nt: TGCGCCAGCAGCTTTTTTGGGGATGAGCAGTTCTTC; cdr3_aa: CASSFFGDEQFF
v_call: TRBV30; d_call: .; j_call: TRBJ1-5; clone_size: .; cdr3_nt: TGTGCCTGGAGTCGATGGGGAAGTCAGCCCCAGCATTTT; cdr3_aa: CAWSRWGSQPQHF
v_call: TRBV7-8; d_call: TRBD2; j_call: TRBJ2-1; clone_size: few; cdr3_nt: TGTGCCAGCAGACTTTTTAGCGGGAGGAACAATGAGCAGTTCTTC; cdr3_aa: CASRLFSGRNNEQFF
v_call: TRBV1; d_call: .; j_call: TRBJ2-7; clone_size: .; cdr3_nt: TGCACCAGCAGCCTAACCTGGGCGGGTAGCGGGAGCCCCAAAAAGGACGAGCAGTACTTC; cdr3_aa: CTSSLTWAGSGSPKKDEQYF
v_call: TRBV9; d_call: TRBD2; j_call: TRBJ2-1; clone_size: few; cdr3_nt: TGTGCCAGCAGCGTGGGTACTAGCGACAACAATGAGCAGTTCTTC; cdr3_aa: CASSVGTSDNNEQFF
v_call: TRBV5-1; d_call: .; j_call: TRBJ2-2; clone_size: few; cdr3_nt: TGCGCCAGCAGCTTGGCCGAACAGATGAACACCGGGGAGCTGTTTTTT; cdr3_aa: CASSLAEQMNTGELFF
v_call: TRBV6-5; d_call: TRBD1; j_call: TRBJ1-2; clone_size: .; cdr3_nt: TGTGCCAGCAGTTACCTGGGGCAGGGGGTGTTTGGCTACACCTTC; cdr3_aa: CASSYLGQGVFGYTF
v_call: TRBV11-1; d_call: .; j_call: TRBJ2-7; clone_size: .; cdr3_nt: TGTGCCAGCAGCCAGGGGCGGGCAGGCGGCGAGCAGTACTTC; cdr3_aa: CASSQGRAGGEQYF
v_call: TRBV28; d_call: .; j_call: TRBJ2-7; clone_size: .; cdr3_nt: TGTGCCAGCAGTGAGCAAAGACAGGTCCCCTTCTACGAGCAGTACTTC; cdr3_aa: CASSEQRQVPFYEQYF
v_call: TRBV19; d_call: .; j_call: TRBJ1-5; clone_size: .; cdr3_nt: TGTGCCAGTAGTCGTCTCCAGGGAAATAGCAATCAGCCCCAGCATTTT; cdr3_aa: CASSRLQGNSNQPQHF
v_call: TRBV28; d_call: TRBD2; j_call: TRBJ2-2; clone_size: .; cdr3_nt: TGTGCCAGCAGTACCCCGGGACTAGCGTCAAACACCGGGGAGCTGTTTTTT; cdr3_aa: CASSTPGLASNTGELFF
v_call: TRBV7-9; d_call: TRBD2; j_call: TRBJ2-1; clone_size: .; cdr3_nt: TGTGCCAGCAGCTTAGAGGTCGCACTAGCGGCCTACAATGAGCAGTTCTTC; cdr3_aa: CASSLEVALAAYNEQFF
v_call: TRBV4-1; d_call: TRBD1; j_call: TRBJ2-7; clone_size: .; cdr3_nt: TGCGCCAGCAGCCAAGAAGGGCCGGGACAGGGGTTCGCGGGAGCATCCTACGAGCAGTACTTC; cdr3_aa: CASSQEGPGQGFAGASYEQYF
v_call: TRBV5-6; d_call: .; j_call: TRBJ1-4; clone_size: few; cdr3_nt: TGTGCCAGCAGCTTGGGTCCCTTTGAAAAACTGTTTTTT; cdr3_aa: CASSLGPFEKLFF
v_call: TRBV5-6; d_call: .; j_call: TRBJ2-4; clone_size: .; cdr3_nt: TGTGCCAGCAGCTGGGTGGGGGCCAAAAACATTCAGTACTTC; cdr3_aa: CASSWVGAKNIQYF
v_call: TRBV11-2; d_call: .; j_call: TRBJ1-4; clone_size: .; cdr3_nt: TGTGCCAGCAGCCCATACGGGGGCAGTTTAAATGAAAAACTGTTTTTT; cdr3_aa: CASSPYGGSLNEKLFF
v_call: TRBV5-6; d_call: TRBD1; j_call: TRBJ2-6; clone_size: .; cdr3_nt: TGTGCCAGCAGCCGGACAGGGTGGGTTGGGGTTTCTGGGGCCAACGTCCTGACTTTC; cdr3_aa: CASSRTGWVGVSGANVLTF
v_call: TRBV10-3; d_call: TRBD2; j_call: TRBJ2-2; clone_size: few; cdr3_nt: TGTGCCATCAGTGACCCGACTAGCGGGAGAGGAACCGGGGAGCTGTTTTTT; cdr3_aa: CAISDPTSGRGTGELFF
v_call: TRBV29-1; d_call: .; j_call: TRBJ2-7; clone_size: .; cdr3_nt: TGCAGCGTTTACGGACGGTTCTCCTACGAGCAGTACTTC; cdr3_aa: CSVYGRFSYEQYF
v_call: TRBV29-1; d_call: TRBD1; j_call: TRBJ1-1; clone_size: .; cdr3_nt: TGCAGCGTTGACCCTTGGACAGGCATGAACACTGAAGCTTTCTTT; cdr3_aa: CSVDPWTGMNTEAFF
v_call: TRBV10-3; d_call: .; j_call: TRBJ2-3; clone_size: .; cdr3_nt: TGTGCCATCCGCGGGAGCACAGATACGCAGTATTTT; cdr3_aa: CAIRGSTDTQYF
v_call: TRBV19; d_call: .; j_call: TRBJ1-1; clone_size: .; cdr3_nt: TGTGCCAGTAATGGCCTGGTGAACACTGAAGCTTTCTTT; cdr3_aa: CASNGLVNTEAFF
v_call: TRBV6-5; d_call: .; j_call: TRBJ2-4; clone_size: .; cdr3_nt: TGTGCCAGCAGTCTTTCTGGGGACAACAAAAACATTCAGTACTTC; cdr3_aa: CASSLSGDNKNIQYF
v_call: TRBV10-1; d_call: .; j_call: TRBJ2-1; clone_size: few; cdr3_nt: TGCGCCAGCAGTGAGGCGGACAATGAGCAGTTCTTC; cdr3_aa: CASSEADNEQFF
v_call: TRBV6-4; d_call: .; j_call: TRBJ2-3; clone_size: once; cdr3_nt: TGTGCCAGCAGTGGGGTCGATTATACGCAGTATTTT; cdr3_aa: CASSGVDYTQYF
v_call: TRBV5-1; d_call: .; j_call: TRBJ1-2; clone_size: few; cdr3_nt: TGCGCCAGCAGTATTGACTTTAACTATGGCTACACCTTC; cdr3_aa: CASSIDFNYGYTF
v_call: TRBV11-3; d_call: TRBD1; j_call: TRBJ1-4; clone_size: .; cdr3_nt: TGTGCCAGCAGCCAAGGGACAGCGGGCAATGAAAAACTGTTTTTT; cdr3_aa: CASSQGTAGNEKLFF
v_call: TRBV7-8; d_call: .; j_call: TRBJ2-1; clone_size: once; cdr3_nt: TGTGCCAGCAGCAGACTTACAGGTAACAATGAGCAGTTCTTC; cdr3_aa: CASSRLTGNNEQFF
v_call: TRBV7-9; d_call: TRBD1; j_call: TRBJ1-2; clone_size: .; cdr3_nt: TGTGCCAGCAGCTTGACCCACAGGGGGGCAGGGTATGGCTACACCTTC; cdr3_aa: CASSLTHRGAGYGYTF
v_call: TRBV30; d_call: .; j_call: TRBJ2-1; clone_size: .; cdr3_nt: TGTGCCTGGAGCGATGCGATCGACAATGAGCAGTTCTTC; cdr3_aa: CAWSDAIDNEQFF
v_call: TRBV13; d_call: .; j_call: TRBJ1-1; clone_size: .; cdr3_nt: TGTGCCAGCAGCCCCTTAATAGAGGCGAACACTGAAGCTTTCTTT; cdr3_aa: CASSPLIEANTEAFF
v_call: TRBV19; d_call: .; j_call: TRBJ1-1; clone_size: .; cdr3_nt: TGTGCCAGTACCTCATGGGGGGATTACACTGAAGCTTTCTTT; cdr3_aa: CASTSWGDYTEAFF